This T cell receptor (beta chain) was captured in a study of blood T cell repertoires in COVID-19. Turning to the study itself: Some COVID-19 samples were acute and others convalescent; all came from the United States, Italy and Spain. In each case, the material was cDNA or gDNA derived from T cells, B-cell-depleted T cells, or PBMCs.

Germline V gives CDR1 KGHSH, CDR2 LQKENI. This CDR3 has 14 amino acids. Losses at the gene ends were 5 bases for V and 4 bases for J; bases not matched to a gene: 7. In the authors' methods: Amplification of reference gene primers was used by the study to estimate nucleated cell counts. Assay: immunoSEQ multiplex PCR; the TCRdb copy retains only in-frame clones and omits some. V, J and clone size are those of that table, while D and trimming were read from the DNA. The data contain about 39,000 clones, 75% to 90% of them singletons. The rearrangement uses TRBV18 and TRBJ1-1, with 7 bases matching TRBD1. This receptor was identified in a middle-aged man with active or convalescent COVID-19. Sequenced material: peripheral blood. CDR3 DNA: TGTGCCAGCTCAACCGGGCCAGGGGGCACTGAAGCTTTCTTT. Translating gives CASSTGPGGTEAFF.